These T cell receptor beta chains were read from a single sample in a study of cytomegalovirus exposure and HLA in healthy donors. Clones were read by immunoSEQ multiplex PCR, and TCRdb kept only the in-frame ones, dropping some. The data show around 71,000 clones, 94% seen once. The sample comprised PBMCs. The source is a man between 18 and 29 years old in good health and CMV-seropositive. Each CDR3 is given with its conserved first and last residue. A D gene is named only where the DNA matches it firmly. Clone size is stated in some rows and not others, as once, few, many or a class when expanded.

TRBJ1-1 | TRBV28 | once | - | CASSRGQNTEAFF | TGTGCCAGCAGCCGGGGACAAAACACTGAAGCTTTCTTT
TRBJ1-1 | TRBV2 | few | TRBD1 | CASSQQGARGTEAFF | TGTGCCAGCAGCCAACAGGGGGCGCGGGGCACTGAAGCTTTCTTT
TRBJ1-1 | TRBV10-3 | - | TRBD1 | CAISGGDRERATEAFF | TGTGCCATCAGTGGGGGGGACAGGGAAAGGGCGACTGAAGCTTTCTTT
TRBJ2-1 | TRBV13 | - | TRBD2 | CASSLRLAGVNDEQFF | TGTGCCAGCAGCCTGCGACTAGCGGGAGTAAACGATGAGCAGTTCTTC
TRBJ2-5 | TRBV7-9 | - | - | CASSEGVKETQYF | TGTGCCAGCAGCGAAGGGGTCAAAGAGACCCAGTACTTC
TRBJ2-3 | TRBV5-1 | - | TRBD2 | CASSRGGGSLSSTDTQYF | TGCGCCAGCAGCCGTGGGGGGGGTTCCCTCAGTAGCACAGATACGCAGTATTTT
TRBJ1-1 | TRBV27 | - | - | CASSLRGGRTEAFF | TGTGCCAGCAGTTTACGGGGCGGGAGGACTGAAGCTTTCTTT
TRBJ2-2 | TRBV4-1 | - | TRBD1 | CASSPVSRDRGTGELFF | TGCGCCAGCAGCCCAGTGAGCCGGGACAGGGGGACCGGGGAGCTGTTTTTT
TRBJ2-5 | TRBV9 | - | TRBD1 | CASRTLDRGFGETQYF | TGTGCCAGCAGGACCCTCGACAGGGGGTTCGGAGAGACCCAGTACTTC
TRBJ2-5 | TRBV25-1 | - | TRBD1 | CASTGTGSFGETQYF | TGTGCCAGCACCGGGACAGGGTCCTTCGGAGAGACCCAGTACTTC
TRBJ2-5 | TRBV27 | - | TRBD2 | CASSFRLADKETQYF | TGTGCCAGCAGTTTTCGGCTAGCGGATAAAGAGACCCAGTACTTC
TRBJ2-5 | TRBV7-9 | - | - | CASSPSSGRTTETQYF | TGTGCCAGCAGCCCATCGAGCGGCAGGACTACAGAGACCCAGTACTTC
TRBJ1-2 | TRBV4-1 | - | - | CASSQADSGFLGYGYTF | TGCGCCAGCAGCCAAGCCGACTCGGGGTTTCTAGGCTATGGCTACACCTTC
TRBJ1-1 | TRBV10-3 | - | TRBD1 | CAISEGGTVGPVSEAFF | TGTGCCATCAGTGAAGGGGGGACAGTGGGTCCCGTATCTGAAGCTTTCTTT
TRBJ1-5 | TRBV6-1 | - | - | CASSEALRAWPQHF | TGTGCCAGCAGTGAAGCGCTACGCGCGTGGCCCCAGCATTTT
TRBJ1-6 | TRBV5-1 | - | - | CASNQGQSNSPLHF | TGCGCCAGCAACCAAGGACAGTCCAACTCACCCCTCCACTTT
TRBJ2-5 | TRBV7-2 | - | TRBD2 | CASSLPGLGKTQYF | TGTGCCAGCAGCTTACCGGGACTAGGGAAAACCCAGTACTTC
TRBJ2-5 | TRBV27 | - | - | CASSPSGRQETQYF | TGTGCCAGCAGTCCCTCCGGGAGACAAGAGACCCAGTACTTC
TRBJ1-2 | TRBV5-4 | - | - | CASSFFERVGYTF | TGTGCCAGCAGCTTTTTCGAGCGAGTAGGCTACACCTTC
TRBJ1-4 | TRBV6-4 | - | TRBD1 | CASSDTGPGGEKLFF | TGTGCCAGCAGTGACACAGGGCCAGGGGGTGAAAAACTGTTTTTT
TRBJ2-5 | TRBV5-4 | - | - | CASSAPLIGETQYF | TGTGCCAGCAGCGCCCCTCTCATCGGGGAGACCCAGTACTTC
TRBJ1-5 | TRBV4-1 | - | - | CASSQGQGNQPQHF | TGCGCCAGCAGCCAAGGGCAGGGGAATCAGCCCCAGCATTTT
TRBJ2-7 | TRBV27 | - | TRBD1 | CASRRQGGSYEQYF | TGTGCCAGCCGCAGACAGGGTGGGTCGTACGAGCAGTACTTC
TRBJ2-7 | TRBV5-8 | - | - | CATRPGRGTDKTHYEQYF | TGTGCCACCCGTCCGGGCAGGGGGACTGACAAAACACACTACGAGCAGTACTTC
TRBJ1-4 | TRBV30 | - | - | CAWSARLNDRQFF | TGTGCCTGGAGCGCCAGACTTAACGACAGGCAGTTTTTT
TRBJ2-3 | TRBV18 | once | - | CASSPPQGPFTDTQYF | TGTGCCAGCTCACCACCCCAGGGCCCTTTCACAGATACGCAGTATTTT
TRBJ1-2 | TRBV19 | - | - | CASSIDDTNGYTF | TGTGCCAGTAGTATAGATGACACAAATGGCTACACCTTC
TRBJ2-7 | TRBV5-6 | - | - | CASSLSPGAGKETYEQYF | TGTGCCAGCAGCTTGAGCCCAGGCGCCGGGAAAGAGACCTACGAGCAGTACTTC
TRBJ1-6 | TRBV15 | - | TRBD1 | CATSRTGDSPLHF | TGTGCCACCAGCAGAACAGGGGATTCACCCCTCCACTTT
TRBJ1-1 | TRBV2 | - | - | CASSEVGGGAGTEAFF | TGTGCCAGCAGTGAAGTGGGCGGGGGCGCGGGCACTGAAGCTTTCTTT
TRBJ1-3 | TRBV7-9 | - | TRBD1 | CASSFDRGSGNTIYF | TGTGCCAGCAGCTTCGACAGGGGCTCTGGAAACACCATATATTTT
TRBJ2-7 | TRBV7-9 | - | TRBD1 | CASSPIGGQGDEQYF | TGTGCCAGCAGCCCCATAGGGGGACAGGGTGACGAGCAGTACTTC
TRBJ2-1 | TRBV27 | - | - | CASTNKGANFYNEQFF | TGTGCCAGCACTAACAAAGGGGCTAACTTCTACAATGAGCAGTTCTTC
TRBJ1-2 | TRBV28 | - | TRBD1 | CASSGTGGVDYGYTF | TGTGCCAGCAGTGGGACAGGGGGCGTAGACTATGGCTACACCTTC
TRBJ1-5 | TRBV27 | - | - | CASSFRGGQPQHF | TGTGCCAGCAGCTTTAGGGGAGGTCAGCCCCAGCATTTT
TRBJ2-3 | TRBV9 | - | - | CASSVSSWRDTQYF | TGTGCCAGCAGCGTGTCTAGTTGGAGGGATACGCAGTATTTT
TRBJ2-2 | TRBV19 | - | TRBD2 | CASSYSSGGPGELFF | TGTGCCAGTAGCTACTCTAGCGGGGGCCCCGGGGAGCTGTTTTTT
TRBJ2-3 | TRBV29-1 | - | - | CSVRRDTQYF | TGCAGCGTTAGGAGAGATACGCAGTATTTT
TRBJ1-5 | TRBV4-1 | - | - | CASSALGTDNSNQPQHF | TGCGCCAGCAGCGCCCTAGGTACCGATAATAGCAATCAGCCCCAGCATTTT
TRBJ1-5 | TRBV5-1 | - | - | CASSLGQNQPQHF | TGCGCCAGCAGCTTGGGACAAAACCAGCCCCAGCATTTT
TRBJ2-7 | TRBV5-1 | - | TRBD2 | CASSLSGGNYEQYF | TGCGCCAGCAGCTTGTCGGGGGGGAACTACGAGCAGTACTTC
TRBJ1-2 | TRBV15 | - | - | CATRAGGSNYGYTF | TGTGCCACCAGGGCCGGGGGGTCTAACTATGGCTACACCTTC
TRBJ1-5 | TRBV2 | - | - | CASSELREREPQHF | TGTGCCAGCAGTGAGTTGAGGGAAAGGGAGCCCCAGCATTTT
TRBJ1-2 | TRBV28 | - | TRBD1 | CASTQGQGGYGYTF | TGTGCCAGCACCCAAGGACAGGGTGGCTATGGCTACACCTTC
TRBJ2-7 | TRBV10-3 | once | TRBD1 | CATSGTEYYEQYF | TGTGCCACCTCCGGGACAGAGTACTACGAGCAGTACTTC
TRBJ2-7 | TRBV6-5 | - | TRBD1 | CASSYDGTGYYEQYF | TGTGCCAGCAGTTACGACGGGACAGGGTACTACGAGCAGTACTTC
TRBJ2-7 | TRBV9 | - | - | CASSSRSYEQYF | TGTGCCAGCAGCTCCCGGTCCTACGAGCAGTACTTC
TRBJ1-4 | TRBV11-2 | - | TRBD1 | CASSLYRGGGEKLFF | TGTGCCAGCAGCTTATACAGGGGTGGGGGTGAAAAACTGTTTTTT
TRBJ1-1 | TRBV5-1 | - | - | CASIRQPGNTEAFF | TGCGCCAGCATAAGACAGCCGGGGAACACTGAAGCTTTCTTT
TRBJ2-7 | TRBV4-1 | - | - | CASGSPTSSYEQYF | TGCGCCAGCGGCTCCCCGACTAGCTCCTACGAGCAGTACTTC
TRBJ2-5 | TRBV5-6 | once | TRBD2 | CASSLVLGGAQETQYF | TGTGCCAGCAGCTTGGTGTTGGGAGGGGCCCAAGAGACCCAGTACTTC
TRBJ2-2 | TRBV5-1 | - | - | CASSFITGANTGELFF | TGCGCCAGCAGCTTTATTACGGGAGCGAACACCGGGGAGCTGTTTTTT